These T cell receptor beta chains were read from a single sample in a study of cytomegalovirus exposure and HLA in healthy donors. Produced via immunoSEQ multiplex PCR; TCRdb's table is partial and in-frame only. Among about 79,000 clones, 65% to 75% were seen once, and the ten largest hold 7.5% to 9.5%. The material sequenced was PBMCs. The receptors were gathered from a man aged 40-49 years in good health and CMV-seropositive. The CDR3 runs from the conserved cysteine through the conserved F or W. D genes are given only for firm matches. Clone size is stated in some rows and not others, as once, few, many or a class when expanded.

cdr3_aa,cdr3_nt,clone_size,d_call,j_call,v_call
CASSNYPGTGHQPQHF,TGTGCCAGCAGTAATTATCCCGGGACAGGGCATCAGCCCCAGCATTTT,.,TRBD1,TRBJ1-5,TRBV27
CASSKQKTAYEQYF,TGTGCCAGCAGTAAACAGAAGACGGCCTACGAGCAGTACTTC,.,.,TRBJ2-7,TRBV2
CASTQGLGLYGYTF,TGTGCCAGCACCCAGGGTTTAGGGCTCTATGGCTACACCTTC,.,.,TRBJ1-2,TRBV5-6
CASSQVTSGVDEQFF,TGCGCCAGCAGCCAAGTGACTAGCGGGGTCGATGAGCAGTTCTTC,.,TRBD2,TRBJ2-1,TRBV4-3
CASSISTEAFF,TGTGCCAGCAGCATCAGCACTGAAGCTTTCTTT,few,.,TRBJ1-1,TRBV11-2
CASRTGFIQETQYF,TGTGCCAGCAGGACAGGGTTTATCCAAGAGACCCAGTACTTC,.,TRBD1,TRBJ2-5,TRBV2
CASSFYAAGGTYEQYF,TGTGCCAGCAGCTTTTACGCGGCGGGGGGGACCTACGAGCAGTACTTC,.,TRBD2,TRBJ2-7,TRBV7-2
CASSVGPAGPYNEQFF,TGTGCCAGCAGCGTAGGGCCAGCGGGGCCCTACAATGAGCAGTTCTTC,.,TRBD2,TRBJ2-1,TRBV9
CASSQDRGSGANVLTF,TGCGCCAGCAGCCAAGATCGGGGCTCTGGGGCCAACGTCCTGACTTTC,.,.,TRBJ2-6,TRBV7-2
CAWTGGGSSGNEQFF,TGTGCCTGGACCGGGGGTGGGTCGTCTGGGAATGAGCAGTTCTTC,.,.,TRBJ2-1,TRBV30
CASSHRRDRVEQYF,TGTGCCAGCAGCCACCGCAGGGATAGGGTCGAGCAGTACTTC,.,.,TRBJ2-7,TRBV14
CASSPSGTGNSPLHF,TGTGCCAGCAGCCCCTCCGGGACAGGGAATTCACCCCTCCACTTT,few,TRBD1,TRBJ1-6,TRBV9
CASNLPGLALQYF,TGTGCCAGCAATCTGCCGGGACTAGCCCTACAGTACTTC,.,TRBD2,TRBJ2-7,TRBV7-2
CASSYTSGGEQFF,TGTGCCAGCAGCTATACTAGCGGGGGGGAGCAGTTCTTC,once,TRBD2,TRBJ2-1,TRBV5-6
CASRQGNNQPQHF,TGTGCCAGCAGGCAGGGGAACAATCAGCCCCAGCATTTT,.,.,TRBJ1-5,TRBV28
CASSIRQGATMNTEAFF,TGTGCCAGTAGTATCCGACAGGGGGCGACCATGAACACTGAAGCTTTCTTT,.,TRBD1,TRBJ1-1,TRBV19
CASSSWGTDYNEQFF,TGTGCCAGCAGTTCTTGGGGGACAGACTACAATGAGCAGTTCTTC,.,TRBD1,TRBJ2-1,TRBV28